One and the same sample provided the 19 T cell receptor beta chains below, sequenced in a study of T cell changes during pregnancy in multiple sclerosis. Libraries were prepared by immunoSEQ multiplex PCR; TCRdb keeps only in-frame clonotypes and omits some of them. The profile covers 85,000 to 90,000 clones, with roughly 94% appearing a single time and roughly 1.7% taken by the ten largest. The sequencing used peripheral blood, collected after pregnancy. Every receptor here comes from a female donor in good health, enrolled as a control in a pregnancy study.

This chain's CDR3 is CASSPSISGASYEQYF. For the CDR3, the DNA is TGTGCCAGCAGCCCCTCCATCAGCGGGGCCTCCTACGAGCAGTACTTC. The V call is TRBV5-4, the J call TRBJ2-7; TRBD2 matches 7 bases. V dropped 4 bases and J dropped 0; count of bases not matched to a gene: 10. Germline-derived CDR1 and CDR2 are SGHNT and YYREEE (reference sequence). The CDR3 is 16 residues long.

The rearrangement joins TRBV7-2 to TRBJ1-1; D gene ambiguous. CDR3 length: 14 amino acids. V was pared by 0 bases and J by 1 base, with 6 bases between. Looked up from germline, CDR1 is SGHTA and CDR2 is FQGNSA. The CDR3 loop reads CASSLARQNTEAFF. In DNA form, the CDR3 reads TGTGCCAGCAGCTTAGCGCGACAGAACACTGAAGCTTTCTTT.

The V call is TRBV6-4, the J call TRBJ2-3, with 7 bases fitting TRBD1. The CDR3 is 16 amino acids. V shed 4 bases, J shed 5 bases, and the junction held 12 bases outside the gene matches. Germline V gene data show CDR1 as MRHNA and CDR2 as SNTAGT. The CDR3 region has the DNA TGTGCCAGCAGTGCAAGGCCGATAGGGGGCGGAGATACGCAGTATTTT. Its protein is CASSARPIGGGDTQYF.

This clone appeared a single time. This sequence joins TRBV6-5 and TRBJ1-3; maybe TRBD1 (6 bases). Germline V CDR1 and CDR2: MNHEY, SVGAGI. CDR3 length: 15 residues. V was clipped by 5 bases and J by 4 bases, with 15 bases between them. The CDR3 nucleotides read TGTGCCAGCAGTCTCTGGACAGAAGCGGGAAACACCATATATTTT. It yields the protein CASSLWTEAGNTIYF.

The CDR3 region has the DNA TGTGCCAGCAGTGCTGAGCAGGGTAATCAGCCCCAGCATTTT. It translates to CASSAEQGNQPQHF. V gene TRBV2 combines with J gene TRBJ1-5, with TRBD1 as a possible D gene (5 bases). Deletions cut 4 bases from V and 4 bases from J, with 11 bases between. The CDR3 has 14 amino acids. CDR1 and CDR2 (germline): SNHLY, FYNNEI.

The chain carries TRBV28 and TRBJ2-7; possible D gene TRBD2, 7 bases. Between the trimmed V and J ends, which lost 3 bases and 1 base, there was a span of 13 bases. CDR1 and CDR2 (germline): MDHEN, SYDVKM. CDR3 length equals 15 residues. The CDR3 DNA follows: TGTGCCAGCAGTTTTTGGGGGGGCAGGTCCTACGAGCAGTACTTC. Its translation: CASSFWGGRSYEQYF.

This rearrangement joins TRBV2 to TRBJ2-3; tentatively, D is TRBD2 (6 bases). The CDR3 runs 13 residues. The germline V gene has CDR1 SNHLY and CDR2 FYNNEI. V was trimmed by 3 bases and J by 8 bases, leaving 12 bases between them. The CDR3 DNA follows: TGTGCCAGCAGTGATTCTGTGGGGGGTACGCAGTATTTT. Residues: CASSDSVGGTQYF.

V gene TRBV2 combines with J gene TRBJ2-3, with 9 positions matching TRBD1. The CDR3 sequence is 16 residues long. CDR1 is SNHLY, CDR2 FYNNEI, per germline. The trim removed 6 bases at V and 0 bases at J, leaving 7 bases unmatched. The CDR3 DNA reads as TGTGCCAGCAGCGCACCGGGACAGGGAAGCACAGATACGCAGTATTTT. It is translated as CASSAPGQGSTDTQYF.

The rearrangement links TRBV7-2 to TRBJ2-7, with 15 bases lining up with TRBD2. CDR1 is SGHTA, CDR2 FQGNSA, per germline. This CDR3 has 18 amino acids. Trimming took 3 bases from V and 6 from J; bases not matched to a gene: 12. The CDR3 coding sequence is TGTGCCAGCAGCTTTCAGGGGGCGGGACTAGCGGGAGGAGCCGAGCAGTACTTC. It specifies CASSFQGAGLAGGAEQYF.

The chain has TRBV7-5 and TRBJ2-7; the table names TRBD2, a call not compared with the DNA. TRBV7-5 is a listed pseudogene. The CDR3 loop spans 15 amino acids. The CDR3: CVRSLDCLSRLWQYF. CDR3 nucleotides: TGTGTCAGAAGCTTAGACTGTCTCTCTAGACTCTGGCAGTACTTC.

The chain links TRBV14 to TRBJ2-2; unclear D gene. There are 13 residues in the CDR3. V lost 1 base, J lost 6 bases, and 6 bases lay in between. CDR1 is SGHDN and CDR2 is FVKESK in the germline V gene. The CDR3 DNA sequence: TGTGCCAGCAGCCAAGGCTCGGCCGGGGAGCTGTTTTTT. Translating it yields CASSQGSAGELFF.

The chain carries TRBV19 and TRBJ2-3, with D tentatively TRBD1 (5 bases). With 5 bases removed from V and 0 bases from J, the gap between germline ends came to 9 bases. Germline CDR1 reads LNHDA; CDR2 reads SQIVND (reference sequence). This CDR3 region has 14 residues. DNA for the CDR3: TGTGCCAGTAGTGAAGGGGATAGCACAGATACGCAGTATTTT. Translating gives CASSEGDSTDTQYF.

The chain combines TRBV27 with TRBJ1-5; D is possibly TRBD1 (5 bases). The CDR3 consists of 15 residues. Trimming shortened V by 3 bases and J by 7 bases, and 16 bases separated the two germline ends. Germline CDR1 is MNHEY and CDR2 is SMNVEV (reference sequence). This CDR3 is CASSFSVQGGQPQHF. CDR3 bases: TGTGCCAGCAGTTTCTCCGTCCAGGGTGGGCAGCCCCAGCATTTT.

DNA of the CDR3: TGTGCCAGCAGCCTCGACAGATCCTACGAGCAGTACTTC. Translating it yields CASSLDRSYEQYF. The rearrangement uses TRBV13 and TRBJ2-7; possible D gene TRBD1, 5 bases. Germline values: CDR1 PRHDT, CDR2 FYEKMQ (reference sequence). V was shortened by 5 bases and J by 1 base, with 9 bases between the two germline ends. This CDR3 is 13 amino acids long.

This chain joins TRBV30 and TRBJ1-6; 7 bases line up with TRBD1. The CDR3 spans 15 residues. V was clipped by 2 bases and J by 14 bases; unmatched bases: 15. Looked up from germline, CDR1 is GTSNPN and CDR2 is SVGIG (reference sequence). The CDR3 here is CAWSPGFGPRGTLHF. The DNA for the CDR3 is TGTGCCTGGAGTCCAGGGTTCGGGCCCAGGGGGACCCTCCACTTT.

This rearrangement joins TRBV30 to TRBJ2-6, with 9 bases fitting TRBD2. Germline trimming cut 0 bases from V and 2 bases from J; bases unmatched to any gene: 8. The CDR3 covers 18 residues. Germline V lookup: CDR1 GTSNPN, CDR2 SVGIG (reference sequence). This chain's CDR3 is CAWSVLGGRAAGANVLTF. As DNA, the CDR3 is TGTGCCTGGAGTGTACTGGGCGGGAGGGCTGCTGGGGCCAACGTCCTGACTTTC.

The V gene is TRBV6-1, the J gene TRBJ2-3, with D maybe TRBD2 (6 bases). The ends were cut back, 5 bases at V and 4 bases at J, with 13 bases in the middle. Germline-derived CDR1 and CDR2 are MNHNS and SASEGT. The CDR3 loop spans 14 amino acids. This CDR3 is CASSLRLGADTQYF. CDR3 DNA sequence: TGTGCCAGCAGTCTGCGACTAGGGGCAGATACGCAGTATTTT.

This sequence joins TRBV14 and TRBJ2-1; 10 positions agree with TRBD2. With V trimmed by 2 bases and J by 6 bases, 7 bases remained unmatched. The CDR3 extends over 16 amino acids. The germline CDR1 and CDR2 sequences are SGHDN and FVKESK. CDR3 protein: CASSQWELAGINEQFF. CDR3 DNA sequence: TGTGCCAGCAGCCAATGGGAACTAGCGGGAATCAATGAGCAGTTCTTC.

The chain joins TRBV7-2 to TRBJ2-3; 12 nucleotides align to TRBD2. The CDR3 contains 18 residues. Germline trimming cut 5 bases from V and 1 base from J; bases unmatched to any gene: 10. CDR1 and CDR2 (germline): SGHTA, FQGNSA. The CDR3 nucleotides are TGTGCCAGCAGCAAACAACCCGGGACTAGCGGGCGCACAGATACGCAGTATTTT. Protein product: CASSKQPGTSGRTDTQYF.